This is a list of T cell receptor beta chains from one sample in a study of neurological immune-mediated disorders. Using its own MiXCR run on the 5' RACE reads, TCRdb lists one record per CDR3 protein. Altogether about 55,000 distinct CDR3 sequences are present, under 4.5% being singletons, with the ten largest covering around 2%. Sequenced material: CD4+ T cells from blood. These receptors all stem from a woman aged 40 to 49 with multiple sclerosis. The CDR3 runs from the conserved cysteine through the conserved F or W. The D gene is left open where the match is weak. The listing skips clone size in some rows; elsewhere it reads once, few, many or a size class.

>many|-|TRBV28|TRBJ2-3
CASSFLGREDTQYF
TGTGCCAGCAGTTTCCTTGGAAGGGAAGATACGCAGTATTTT
>many|TRBD1|TRBV20-1|TRBJ1-5
CSAKGTGYNQPQHF
TGCAGTGCTAAGGGGACAGGGTACAATCAGCCCCAGCATTTT
>many|-|TRBV20-1|TRBJ2-1
CSARPGRFLDEQFF
TGCAGTGCTAGACCGGGAAGGTTTCTCGATGAGCAGTTCTTC
>many|-|TRBV9|TRBJ2-7
CASSVSGALYEQYF
TGTGCCAGCAGCGTCTCGGGGGCCCTCTACGAGCAGTACTTC
>many|-|TRBV19|TRBJ2-3
CASSFTTDTQYF
TGTGCCAGTAGTTTCACAACAGATACGCAGTATTTT
>many|TRBD2|TRBV5-1|TRBJ2-2
CASSFGGGDNTGELFF
TGCGCCAGCAGCTTCGGCGGGGGGGATAACACCGGGGAGCTGTTTTTT
>many|TRBD1|TRBV18|TRBJ2-7
CASSPRQGINSYEQYF
TGTGCCAGCTCACCGAGACAGGGTATCAACTCCTACGAGCAGTACTTC
>-|TRBD2|TRBV20-1|TRBJ2-1
CSATLTSGGASSYNEQFF
TGCAGTGCTACGCTAACTAGCGGGGGGGCCAGCTCCTACAATGAGCAGTTCTTC
>many|TRBD2|TRBV5-4|TRBJ2-2
CASSFAGGIGTGELFF
TGTGCCAGCAGCTTCGCGGGGGGGATAGGAACCGGGGAGCTGTTTTTT
>many|TRBD1|TRBV19|TRBJ2-4
CASSIGQGSTDIQYF
TGTGCCAGTAGTATAGGACAGGGATCTACGGACATTCAGTACTTC
>many|-|TRBV20-1|TRBJ2-7
CSARTETYEQYF
TGCAGTGCTAGGACGGAAACATACGAGCAGTACTTC
>many|-|TRBV5-1|TRBJ2-2
CASSLQNPRVTGELFF
TGCGCCAGCAGCCTCCAGAACCCGCGAGTCACCGGGGAGCTGTTTTTT
>many|TRBD1|TRBV4-1|TRBJ1-3
CASSRQGALISGNTIYF
TGCGCCAGCAGTCGACAGGGGGCCCTGATCTCTGGAAACACCATATATTTT
>many|-|TRBV3-1|TRBJ1-2
CASSSVGGEDGYTF
TGTGCCAGCAGCTCCGTCGGGGGGGAAGATGGCTACACCTTC
>many|TRBD2|TRBV12-3/TRBV12-4|TRBJ2-3
CASSLAPRLAGLASTDTQYF
TGTGCCAGCAGTTTAGCCCCACGACTAGCGGGGTTAGCTAGCACAGATACGCAGTATTTT
>many|-|TRBV5-1|TRBJ1-2
CASSEGSYGYTF
TGCGCCAGCAGCGAGGGTTCCTATGGCTACACCTTC
>many|-|TRBV4-1|TRBJ2-7
CASRKRQDSYEQYF
TGCGCCAGCAGAAAACGACAGGACTCCTACGAGCAGTACTTC
>many|-|TRBV5-1|TRBJ1-4
CASKPTGATNEKLFF
TGCGCCAGCAAACCCACCGGTGCAACTAATGAAAAACTGTTTTTT
>many|TRBD1|TRBV5-1|TRBJ2-3
CASSLGQDHTDTQYF
TGCGCCAGCAGCCTGGGACAGGACCACACAGATACGCAGTATTTT
>many|-|TRBV5-1|TRBJ1-1
CASSLEVVSGTEAFF
TGCGCCAGCAGCTTGGAGGTGGTAAGTGGCACTGAAGCTTTCTTT
>many|-|TRBV6-6|TRBJ2-3
CASSYVLRTDTQYF
TGTGCCAGCAGTTACGTCCTCCGCACAGATACGCAGTATTTT
>many|TRBD1|TRBV20-1|TRBJ1-1
CSAGGGDRGFAEAFF
TGCAGTGCTGGAGGGGGTGACAGGGGATTCGCTGAAGCTTTCTTT
>many|-|TRBV20-1|TRBJ2-7
CSARDQGYEQYF
TGCAGTGCTAGAGATCAAGGTTACGAGCAGTACTTC
>many|-|TRBV6-5|TRBJ2-1
CASSPGYNEQFF
TGTGCCAGCAGCCCCGGGTACAATGAGCAGTTCTTC
>-|-|TRBV5-1|TRBJ1-1
CASSRQENTEAFF
TGCGCCAGCAGCCGACAAGAGAACACTGAAGCTTTCTTT
>many|-|TRBV3-1|TRBJ1-5
CASSQDPGQLNQPQHF
TGTGCCAGCAGCCAAGATCCAGGACAGCTAAATCAGCCCCAGCATTTT
>many|-|TRBV10-3|TRBJ1-4
CAISEYGQSRNEKLFF
TGTGCCATCAGTGAATATGGACAGAGCCGCAATGAAAAACTGTTTTTT
>many|-|TRBV11-2|TRBJ1-5
CASSLGGINQPQHF
TGTGCCAGCAGCTTGGGGGGGATAAATCAGCCCCAGCATTTT
>many|-|TRBV12-3/TRBV12-4|TRBJ2-1
CASSFGGREDGEQFF
TGTGCCAGCAGTTTTGGGGGGCGTGAGGATGGTGAGCAGTTCTTC
>-|-|TRBV30|TRBJ1-2
CAWSVNNWEARTF
TGTGCCTGGAGTGTAAACAATTGGGAGGCTAGAACCTTC
>many|TRBD2|TRBV2|TRBJ2-1
CASVPGRLASGYNEQFF
TGTGCCAGCGTCCCTGGGCGACTAGCTTCGGGATACAATGAGCAGTTCTTC
>many|-|TRBV5-1|TRBJ1-5
CASSLVPNNPPQHF
TGCGCCAGCAGCCTGGTTCCCAACAATCCGCCCCAGCATTTT
>many|-|TRBV12-3/TRBV12-4|TRBJ2-3
CASSLSTDTQYF
TGTGCCAGCAGTTTAAGCACAGATACGCAGTATTTT
>many|-|TRBV15|TRBJ2-2
CATSPRQATGELFF
TGTGCCACCAGCCCGCGGCAGGCCACCGGGGAGCTGTTTTTT
>many|TRBD2|TRBV5-1|TRBJ2-7
CASSYTSGSSYEQYF
TGCGCCAGCAGCTATACTAGCGGGAGCTCCTACGAGCAGTACTTC
>many|-|TRBV11-2|TRBJ2-5
CASSSRDIQETQYF
TGTGCCAGCAGCTCCCGGGACATCCAAGAGACCCAGTACTTC
>many|TRBD1|TRBV7-8|TRBJ2-7
CASSLAPRGTHGTYEQYF
TGTGCCAGCAGCTTAGCCCCCAGGGGGACCCATGGGACCTACGAGCAGTACTTC
>many|-|TRBV20-1|TRBJ1-3
CSARQAASGNTIYF
TGCAGTGCTAGACAGGCCGCTTCTGGAAACACCATATATTTT
>many|-|TRBV28|TRBJ2-1
CASRQANSYNEQFF
TGTGCCAGCCGACAGGCGAACTCCTACAATGAGCAGTTCTTC
>many|-|TRBV2|TRBJ2-7
CASREPAVWKPNYEQYF
TGTGCCAGCAGGGAGCCCGCGGTGTGGAAACCCAACTACGAGCAGTACTTC
>few|-|TRBV7-2|TRBJ2-3
CASSFRAGHPDTQYF
TGTGCCAGCAGCTTTAGGGCGGGACACCCAGATACGCAGTATTTT
>many|TRBD1|TRBV20-1|TRBJ1-3
CSAPQPGQGHTIYF
TGCAGTGCTCCACAACCGGGACAGGGGCACACCATATATTTT
>many|TRBD2|TRBV20-1|TRBJ2-3
CSAPGTSGTDTQYF
TGCAGTGCGCCGGGGACTAGCGGCACAGATACGCAGTATTTT